This T cell receptor (beta chain) was documented in a study of control samples from healthy donors and cancer patients. The germline V gene encodes CDR1 KGHDR and CDR2 SFDVKD. The trim removed 6 bases at V and 8 bases at J, leaving 7 bases unmatched. The CDR3 is 14 residues long. Libraries were prepared by immunoSEQ multiplex PCR; TCRdb keeps only in-frame clonotypes and omits some of them. The sample contains 120,000 or so clones, over 75% of which appear only once. The sequence was obtained from a young man in good health. The sequencing sample was made of blood. This sequence joins TRBV24-1 and TRBJ2-1; TRBD1 matches 9 bases. The CDR3 sequence: CATSSRTGVDEQFF. The DNA of the CDR3 is TGTGCCACCAGTTCTAGGACAGGGGTCGATGAGCAGTTCTTC.